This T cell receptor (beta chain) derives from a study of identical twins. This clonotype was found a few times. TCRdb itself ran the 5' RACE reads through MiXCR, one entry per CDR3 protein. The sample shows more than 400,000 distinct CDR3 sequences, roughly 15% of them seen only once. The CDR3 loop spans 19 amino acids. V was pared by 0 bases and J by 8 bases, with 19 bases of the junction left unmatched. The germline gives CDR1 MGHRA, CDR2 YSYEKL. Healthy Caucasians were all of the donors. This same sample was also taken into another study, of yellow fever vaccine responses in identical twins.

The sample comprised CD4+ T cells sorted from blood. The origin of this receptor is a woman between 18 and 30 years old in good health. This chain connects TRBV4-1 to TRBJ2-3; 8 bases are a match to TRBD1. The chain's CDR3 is CASSQEAGQTGALKGTQYF. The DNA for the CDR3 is TGCGCCAGCAGCCAAGAGGCTGGGCAGACAGGGGCCCTGAAGGGTACGCAGTATTTT.